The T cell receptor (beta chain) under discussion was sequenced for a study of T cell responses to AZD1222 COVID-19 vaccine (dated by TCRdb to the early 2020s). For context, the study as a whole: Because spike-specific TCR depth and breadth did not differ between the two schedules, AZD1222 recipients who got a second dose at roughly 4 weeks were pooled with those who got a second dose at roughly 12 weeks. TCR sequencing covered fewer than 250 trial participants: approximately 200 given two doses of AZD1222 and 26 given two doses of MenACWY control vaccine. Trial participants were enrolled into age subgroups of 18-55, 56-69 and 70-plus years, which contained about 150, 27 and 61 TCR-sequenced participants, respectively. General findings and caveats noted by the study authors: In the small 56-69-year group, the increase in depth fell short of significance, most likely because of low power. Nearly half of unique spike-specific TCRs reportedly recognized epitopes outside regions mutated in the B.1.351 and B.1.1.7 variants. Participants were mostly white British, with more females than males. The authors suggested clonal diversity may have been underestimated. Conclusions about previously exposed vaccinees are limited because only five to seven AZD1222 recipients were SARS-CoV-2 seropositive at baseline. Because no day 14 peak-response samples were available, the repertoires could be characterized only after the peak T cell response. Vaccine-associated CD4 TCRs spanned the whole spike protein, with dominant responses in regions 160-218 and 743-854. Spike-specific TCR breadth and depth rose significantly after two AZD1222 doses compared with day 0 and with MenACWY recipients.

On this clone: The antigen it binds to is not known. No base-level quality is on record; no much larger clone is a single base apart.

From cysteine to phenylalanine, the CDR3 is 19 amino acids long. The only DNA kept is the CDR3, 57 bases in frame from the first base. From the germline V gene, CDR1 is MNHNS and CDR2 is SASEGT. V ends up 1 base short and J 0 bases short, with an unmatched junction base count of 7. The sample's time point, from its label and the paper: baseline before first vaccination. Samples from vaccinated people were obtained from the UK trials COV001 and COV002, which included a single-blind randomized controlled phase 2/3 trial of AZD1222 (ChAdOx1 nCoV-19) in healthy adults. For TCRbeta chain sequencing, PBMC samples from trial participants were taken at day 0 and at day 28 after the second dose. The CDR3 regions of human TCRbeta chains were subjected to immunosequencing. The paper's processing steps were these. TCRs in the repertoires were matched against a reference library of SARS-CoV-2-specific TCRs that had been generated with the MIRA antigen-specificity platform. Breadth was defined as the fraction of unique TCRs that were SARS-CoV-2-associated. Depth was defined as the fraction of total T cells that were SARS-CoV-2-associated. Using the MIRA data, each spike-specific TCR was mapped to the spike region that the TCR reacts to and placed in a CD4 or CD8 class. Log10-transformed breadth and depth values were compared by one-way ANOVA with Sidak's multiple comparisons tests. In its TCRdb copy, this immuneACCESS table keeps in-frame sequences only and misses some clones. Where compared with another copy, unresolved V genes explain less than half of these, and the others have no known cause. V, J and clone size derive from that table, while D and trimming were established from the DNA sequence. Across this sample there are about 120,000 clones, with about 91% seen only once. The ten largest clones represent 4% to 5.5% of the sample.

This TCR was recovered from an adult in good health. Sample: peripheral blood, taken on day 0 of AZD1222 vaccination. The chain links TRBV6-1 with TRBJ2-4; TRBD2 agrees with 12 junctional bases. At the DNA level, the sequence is TGTGCCAGCAGTGAAGAGGCTAGCGGGGGGGCCCCAGCCAAAAACATTCAGTACTTC. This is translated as CASSEEASGGAPAKNIQYF.